These T cell receptor beta chains were read from a single sample in a study of T cells in Graves' hyperthyroidism and ophthalmopathy. Each CDR3 protein gets one entry after TCRdb re-called the multiplex PCR reads with MiXCR. The sample has approximately 870,000 distinct CDR3 sequences; around 38% are singletons. The sequenced sample consisted of blood. Receptor source: a young man with Graves' hyperthyroidism. CDR3s include the opening cysteine and the closing phenylalanine or tryptophan. D genes are given only for firm matches. Clone size is stated in some rows and not others, as once, few, many or a class when expanded.

TRBV7-9	NA	many	TRBJ2-5	TGTGCCAGCAGCTTAGAAAGAGGGAAAGAGACCCAGTACTTC	CASSLERGKETQYF
TRBV29-1	TRBD1	NA	TRBJ1-1	TGCAGCGTTTATGTCGCGGGGGACAGGGTCATGAACACTGAAGCTTTCTTT	CSVYVAGDRVMNTEAFF
TRBV9	TRBD1	NA	TRBJ2-2	TGTGCCAGCAGCGTAGCCGGGACAGTGAACACCGGGGAGCTGTTTTTT	CASSVAGTVNTGELFF
TRBV15	TRBD1	NA	TRBJ1-4	TGTGCCACCAGCGAGACAGGGGGCGAAAAACTGTTTTTT	CATSETGGEKLFF
TRBV6-4	TRBD1	few	TRBJ1-2	TGTGCCAGCACCCCGGGAACAGGGGAGCACTATGGCTACACCTTC	CASTPGTGEHYGYTF
TRBV20-1	TRBD1	NA	TRBJ2-5	TGCAGTGCTAGAGATGGGACAGGGGCCAATCAGCCCCAGTACTTC	CSARDGTGANQPQYF
TRBV11-2	NA	few	TRBJ1-4	TGTGCCAGCAGCTTATGGGTCACTAATGAAAAACTGTTTTTT	CASSLWVTNEKLFF
TRBV11-2	TRBD2	NA	TRBJ2-5	TGTGCCAGCCGAATCCGACTAGCGGGGACAGAGACCCAGTACTTC	CASRIRLAGTETQYF
TRBV9	NA	NA	TRBJ1-3	TGTGCCGTACTGGGCAGGGCAAGCACCATATATTTT	CAVLGRASTIYF
TRBV2	NA	few	TRBJ1-1	TGTGCCAGCAGTGAAGTGGGGGGGGCGGGCGTCACTGAAGCTTTCTTT	CASSEVGGAGVTEAFF
TRBV2	NA	many	TRBJ1-5	TGTGCCAGCAGTGTGGAGACAGATAATAGCAATCAGCCCCAGCATTTT	CASSVETDNSNQPQHF
TRBV7-2	TRBD2	NA	TRBJ2-2	TGTGCCAGCAGCTTTATCCATGGGGCGGGAGCCACCGGGGAGCTGTTTTTT	CASSFIHGAGATGELFF
TRBV6-5	NA	many	TRBJ1-2	TGTGCCAGCAGCCCGGGACTGGACCGCTATGGCTACACCTTC	CASSPGLDRYGYTF
TRBV4-1	NA	NA	TRBJ2-5	TGCGCCAGCAGCCAAGATAAACTAGCAGGAGAGACCCAGTACTTC	CASSQDKLAGETQYF
TRBV19	TRBD1	few	TRBJ2-5	TGTGCCAGTATGGGGACAGGGCAAGAGACCCAGTACTTC	CASMGTGQETQYF
TRBV6-5	NA	NA	TRBJ1-1	TGTGCCAGCAGTTACTCGTCGGGATCAATGAACACTGAAGCTTTCTTT	CASSYSSGSMNTEAFF
TRBV29-1	TRBD2	many	TRBJ2-7	TGCAGCGTTGAGTCCCTTCCCGCGGGAGGGCACTCCTACGAGCAGTACTTC	CSVESLPAGGHSYEQYF
TRBV2	NA	NA	TRBJ1-2	TGTGCCAGCAGTTATTCAGCAGGGAGGGAGGACTACACCTTC	CASSYSAGREDYTF
TRBV7-2	NA	many	TRBJ1-2	TGTGCCAGCAGCCCGGCCAGGGGTATAGATGGCTACACCTTC	CASSPARGIDGYTF
TRBV19	NA	few	TRBJ1-1	TGTGCCAGTAGTTTGGCAGGGGAGGAAACTGAAGCTTTCTTT	CASSLAGEETEAFF
TRBV15	NA	few	TRBJ2-3	TGTGCCACCAGCAGAGATCTCCCGGTCAGGGGCACAGATACGCAGTATTTT	CATSRDLPVRGTDTQYF
TRBV5-1	NA	few	TRBJ1-5	TGCGCCAGCAGCTCGGTCGGTGATAGCAATCAGCCCCAGCATTTT	CASSSVGDSNQPQHF
TRBV10-3	TRBD1	NA	TRBJ1-4	TGTGCCATCAGTGAGAGACAGGGAGGAATGGAAAAACTGTTTTTT	CAISERQGGMEKLFF
TRBV7-9	TRBD1	many	TRBJ1-6	TGTGCCAGCAGCTTTGGACAGGAGAATTCACCCCTCCACTTT	CASSFGQENSPLHF